Shown below are 32 T cell receptor beta chains from a single sample sequenced in a study of molecular identifiers for immune sequencing clone quantification. TCRdb reprocessed the PCR reads with MiXCR, giving one entry per CDR3 protein. Here the sample spans some 94,000 distinct CDR3 sequences, 25% being singletons. Sequencing was carried out using naive CD8+ T cells from blood, with Jurkat cell RNA spiked in. Subset in this sample: FACS-sorted CD8+CD4-CCR7+CD45RA+ naive T cells. Receptors originate from a human donor in good health. Some libraries in this study had Jurkat cell RNA spiked in.

At least ten counts were recorded for this clonotype. The V gene is TRBV25-1, the J gene TRBJ2-7; TRBD2 might be the D (6 bases). Germline lookup yields CDR1 MGHDK and CDR2 SYGVNS. CDR3 length equals 13 residues. Trimming left V 5 bases short and J 2 bases short, with 10 bases between. The CDR3 sequence: CASSRGGTYEQYF. The CDR3 DNA sequence: TGTGCCAGCAGTCGGGGAGGAACCTACGAGCAGTACTTC.

The V gene is TRBV11-2, the J gene TRBJ1-3; 7 bases are a match to TRBD1. The CDR3 extends over 15 amino acids. Germline assignment: CDR1 SGHAT and CDR2 FQNNGV. Trimming cost V 8 bases and J 1 base; bases outside gene matches: 8. This chain's CDR3 is CASGYTGASGNTIYF. CDR3 nucleotides: TGTGCCAGCGGCTATACAGGGGCTTCTGGAAACACCATATATTTT.

The chain employs TRBV12-3 or TRBV12-4 and TRBJ1-2; D is unresolved. Deletions cut 2 bases from V and 6 bases from J, with 16 bases between. The CDR3 is 15 residues long. The CDR3 region is CASSLYLAPPHGYTF. As DNA, the CDR3 is TGTGCCAGCAGTTTATACCTAGCGCCCCCACATGGCTACACCTTC.

This clonotype was observed at least ten times. This chain connects TRBV6-5 to TRBJ2-7; tentatively, D is TRBD2 (5 bases). This CDR3 has 12 amino acids. V was pared by 8 bases and J by 0 bases, with 8 bases between. The germline V gene encodes CDR1 MNHEY and CDR2 SVGAGI. CDR3: CASLGSSYEQYF. The CDR3 nucleotides are TGTGCCAGCTTAGGGAGCTCCTACGAGCAGTACTTC.

This clonotype was found many times. V usage is TRBV6-2 or TRBV6-3 and J usage is TRBJ2-7, with a tentative D call TRBD2 (5 bases). V was shortened by 5 bases and J by 2 bases, with 13 bases between the two germline ends. Germline values: CDR1 MNHEY, CDR2 SVGEGT. The CDR3 has 14 residues. The chain's CDR3 is CASSVPGETYEQYF. In DNA form, the CDR3 reads TGTGCCAGCAGTGTCCCCGGGGAAACCTACGAGCAGTACTTC.

Points on this clonotype: A much larger clone differs from this one at a single base, so this may be a read error. The chain couples TRBV6-6 to TRBJ2-1; a possible D gene is TRBD2 (5 bases). V was pared by 2 bases and J by 4 bases, with 21 bases between. CDR3 length equals 18 residues. CDR1 MNHNY and CDR2 SVGAGI come from the germline V gene (reference sequence). Here the CDR3 DNA reads TGTGCCAGCAGTTACCTCCCCAGCCTGGAGTCGGGGTACAATGAGCAGTTCTTC. It specifies CASSYLPSLESGYNEQFF.

This clonotype was counted ten times or more. The gene calls are TRBV6-5 and TRBJ1-1; the match to TRBD1 covers 7 bases. V was pared by 0 bases and J by 8 bases, with 6 bases of the junction left unmatched. Germline assignment: CDR1 MNHEY and CDR2 SVGAGI. The CDR3 spans 14 residues. As DNA, the CDR3 is TGTGCCAGCAGTTACTCAGGGGGCATACCCGAAGCTTTCTTT. Amino acids: CASSYSGGIPEAFF.

This chain joins TRBV5-3 and TRBJ2-7, with 11 positions matching TRBD2. TRBV5-3 is an open reading frame whose function is uncertain. The V gene end was trimmed by 8 bases and the J gene end by 7 bases; junction bases not matched to a gene: 20. The CDR3 spans 17 residues. The CDR3 DNA is TGTGCCAGCAGCCGTACCCCTAGCGGGAGGTGGGATGGGGAGCAGTACTTC. This sequence encodes CASSRTPSGRWDGEQYF.

This clonotype was detected many times. The chain couples TRBV6-6 to TRBJ2-3; tentatively, D is TRBD1 (5 bases). The CDR3 contains 11 residues. Trimming cost V 2 bases and J 13 bases, with 10 bases left between them. The germline V gene has CDR1 MNHNY and CDR2 SVGAGI (reference sequence). The CDR3 reads CASSYGAQEYF. DNA for the CDR3: TGTGCCAGCAGTTACGGGGCCCAGGAGTATTTT.

On this clonotype itself: This may be a read error: a much more frequent sequence differs by one nucleotide. The chain couples TRBV14 to TRBJ2-1, with 8 bases aligning to TRBD1. The germline gives CDR1 SGHDN, CDR2 FVKESK. The CDR3 extends over 15 amino acids. V trimming: 4 bases; J trimming: 4 bases; junction bases outside the gene matches: 6. CDR3 in DNA: TGTGCCAGCAGCCGAACCAGGGGGCCGTACAATGAGCAGTTCTTC. Encoded protein: CASSRTRGPYNEQFF.

There are many counts of this clonotype. J is TRBJ2-7 and V is TRBV10-3; D is ambiguous. The germline gives CDR1 ENHRY, CDR2 SYGVKD. CDR3 length: 12 residues. Trimming removed 1 base at V and 5 bases at J, with 6 bases between. The CDR3 DNA reads as TGTGCCATCAGTGAGTTTAATGACGAGCAGTACTTC. Translation: CAISEFNDEQYF.

This clonotype was seen many times. The chain couples TRBV27 to TRBJ2-7; a weak D match, TRBD1 (6 bases). Germline V gene lookup returns CDR1 MNHEY and CDR2 SMNVEV (reference sequence). The CDR3 covers 16 residues. V was trimmed by 5 bases and J by 0 bases, leaving 17 bases between them. CDR3 residues: CASSTHYDRSSYEQYF. The CDR3, as DNA: TGTGCCAGCAGTACGCATTATGACAGGTCCTCCTACGAGCAGTACTTC.

The chain recombines TRBV7-2 with TRBJ2-7; D may be TRBD2 (5 bases). In germline, CDR1 is SGHTA, CDR2 FQGNSA. V lost 8 bases and J lost 2, with 13 bases in between. This CDR3 is 13 amino acids long. The CDR3 sequence is CASSRKGAYEQYF. For the CDR3, the DNA is TGTGCCAGCTCTCGTAAGGGAGCCTACGAGCAGTACTTC.

V usage is TRBV2 and J usage is TRBJ1-1; 11 bases are a match to TRBD1. V shed 4 bases and J 5 bases; nucleotides not matched to a gene: 3. Germline CDR1 is SNHLY and CDR2 is FYNNEI. The CDR3 sequence is 14 residues long. The CDR3 nucleotides are TGTGCCAGCAGTGTGGGGACAGGGGGGACTGAAGCTTTCTTT. It translates to CASSVGTGGTEAFF.

This rearrangement joins TRBV7-9 to TRBJ2-1; 10 bases are a match to TRBD2. CDR1 and CDR2 (germline): SEHNR, FQNEAQ (reference sequence). This CDR3 contains 16 residues. Unmatched junction bases numbered 13, after V lost 5 bases and J lost 9 bases. The CDR3 DNA is TGTGCCAGCAGCGAGGCCGCTAGCGGGAGTGTAGTTGAGCAGTTCTTC. It yields the protein CASSEAASGSVVEQFF. Full variable domain (rest looked up from reference TRBV7-9 and TRBJ2-1): DTGVSQNPRHKITKRGQNVTFRCDPISEHNRLYWYRQTLGQGPEFLTYFQNEAQLEKSRLLSDRFSAERPKGSFSTLEIQRTEQGDSAMYLCASSEAASGSVVEQFFGPGTRLTVL.

Points on this clonotype: Being one base from a much bigger clone, this may be a read error. The chain uses TRBV4-3 and TRBJ2-3; tentatively, D is TRBD1 (7 bases). CDR1 and CDR2 from the germline V gene are LGHNA and YSLEER. V gave up 0 bases and J gave up 6 bases, with 16 bases separating them. This CDR3 is built from 16 residues. CDR3 protein: CASSQEQGRDQDTQYF. The CDR3 coding sequence is TGCGCCAGCAGCCAAGAACAGGGGCGGGACCAGGATACGCAGTATTTT.

The table lists this clonotype with many counts. The chain joins TRBV20-1 to TRBJ2-2; D not resolved. V shed 2 bases and J shed 6 bases, with 7 bases lying between them. Germline V gene data show CDR1 as DFQATT and CDR2 as SNEGSKA (reference sequence). This CDR3 comprises 12 residues. CDR3 DNA sequence: TGCAGTGCTAGAATCCCGTCCGGGGAGCTGTTTTTT. It yields the protein CSARIPSGELFF.

With regard to this clonotype: Since a much larger clone is just one base distant, this may be a read error. This chain joins TRBV19 and TRBJ2-7; TRBD1 is a possible D gene (5 bases). Germline CDR1 LNHDA, CDR2 SQIVND (reference sequence). V dropped 10 bases and J dropped 0 bases, with 10 bases sitting between them. The CDR3 sequence is 12 residues long. CDR3: CATVTDSYEQYF. CDR3 nucleotide sequence: TGTGCCACCGTGACAGACTCCTACGAGCAGTACTTC.

Worth noting for this clonotype: A much larger clone lies one base from this, so it may be a read error. The rearrangement uses TRBV12-3 or TRBV12-4 and TRBJ2-5; perhaps TRBD1 as D (5 bases). The CDR3 consists of 14 residues. V was trimmed by 3 bases and J by 8 bases, leaving 16 bases between them. This CDR3 is CASSFVTAQDTQYF. Written as DNA, the CDR3 is TGTGCCAGCAGTTTTGTGACAGCCCAGGATACCCAGTACTTC.

A remark on this clonotype: A single base separates this from a much larger clone, so it may be a read error. The genes are TRBV7-9 and TRBJ2-1; D call uncertain. The CDR3 covers 9 residues. The V and J ends lost 9 bases and 8 bases respectively, with 5 bases between them. Looked up from germline, CDR1 is SEHNR and CDR2 is FQNEAQ (reference sequence). The chain's CDR3 is CAREYEQFF. CDR3 DNA sequence: TGTGCCAGGGAGTATGAGCAGTTCTTC.

For this clonotype: A much larger clone sits a single nucleotide away, making a read error possible. The chain combines TRBV20-1 with TRBJ2-3, with 7 bases lining up with TRBD1. V shed 5 bases, J shed 2 bases, and the junction held 10 bases outside the gene matches. Germline V gene sequence: CDR1 DFQATT, CDR2 SNEGSKA (reference sequence). This CDR3 has 15 residues. The DNA for the CDR3 is TGCAGTGCTGGCGACTGGACAGGCAACACAGATACGCAGTATTTT. This encodes CSAGDWTGNTDTQYF.

This clonotype was recorded at least ten times. The CDR3 DNA follows: TGTGCCAGCAGCTCCTCCACTAGCGGGGAGTCAGATACGCAGTATTTT. Protein: CASSSSTSGESDTQYF. V is TRBV12-3 or TRBV12-4 and J is TRBJ2-3, with 10 nucleotides matching TRBD2. The V segment lost 6 bases and the J segment 4 bases; nucleotides outside the gene matches: 10. The CDR3 is 16 amino acids.

This clonotype was picked up many times. The CDR3 region has the DNA TGTGCCAGCAGCCTAGCGGGGACGGACGTCGATGAGCAGTTCTTC. This encodes CASSLAGTDVDEQFF. This chain connects TRBV9 to TRBJ2-1, with 9 bases identical to TRBD2. Germline V lookup: CDR1 SGDLS, CDR2 YYNGEE. The CDR3 runs 15 residues. V was clipped by 4 bases and J by 8 bases; unmatched bases: 10.

The V and J genes are TRBV18 and TRBJ2-7, with D tentatively TRBD1 (6 bases). The CDR3 is 12 residues long. Germline-derived CDR1 and CDR2 are KGHSH and LQKENI. Trimming took off 6 bases at V and 5 bases at J, with 11 bases between the two ends. The CDR3 reads CASSPGDDEQYF. The CDR3 region has the DNA TGTGCCAGCTCCCCAGGGGACGACGAGCAGTACTTC.

This clonotype came up many times. The gene calls are TRBV5-4 and TRBJ1-1, with unresolved D. Germline V gene sequence: CDR1 SGHNT, CDR2 YYREEE (reference sequence). Trimming took off 5 bases at V and 1 base at J, with 12 bases between the two ends. The CDR3 is made up of 14 amino acids. This chain's CDR3 is CASSRLTENTEAFF. CDR3 in DNA: TGTGCCAGCAGTAGGCTCACGGAGAACACTGAAGCTTTCTTT.

This clonotype appeared many times. V usage is TRBV5-5 and J usage is TRBJ2-5; 8 bases line up with TRBD1. Germline CDR1 and CDR2: SGHKS and YYEKEE (reference sequence). Germline trimming cut 4 bases from V and 4 bases from J; bases unmatched to any gene: 12. The CDR3 loop spans 16 amino acids. CDR3 in amino acids: CASSPSRGRSLETQYF. The CDR3 region has the DNA TGTGCCAGCAGCCCGTCCAGGGGGCGTTCGCTAGAGACCCAGTACTTC.

The chain has TRBV5-6 and TRBJ2-7, with 9 bases that match TRBD1. V dropped 0 bases and J dropped 7; count of bases not matched to a gene: 8. The CDR3 runs 15 residues. Germline-derived CDR1 and CDR2 are SGHDT and YYEEEE. Here the CDR3 DNA reads TGTGCCAGCAGCTTGGAGGGGACAGGGTTTGAAGAGCAGTACTTC. Translating it yields CASSLEGTGFEEQYF. The full variable domain, completed using reference TRBV5-6 and TRBJ2-7, is DAGVTQSPTHLIKTRGQQVTLRCSPKSGHDTVSWYQQALGQGPQFIFQYYEEEERQRGNFPDRFSGHQFPNYSSELNVNALLLGDSALYLCASSLEGTGFEEQYFGPGTRLTVT.

This clonotype was observed at least ten times. The gene calls are TRBV4-1 and TRBJ1-5; D is perhaps TRBD1 (5 bases). Germline loops: CDR1 MGHRA, CDR2 YSYEKL. The CDR3 runs to 15 residues. The V end was cut by 0 bases, the J end by 4 bases, with 10 bases between. This CDR3 reads CASSQDQGGNQPQHF. CDR3 DNA sequence: TGCGCCAGCAGCCAAGATCAGGGTGGAAATCAGCCCCAGCATTTT.

This clonotype was observed a few times. CDR3 coding DNA: TGTGCCAGCAGCTTTGGGGGAGCTCGTGATACGCAGTATTTT. As protein: CASSFGGARDTQYF. The V and J genes are TRBV7-6 and TRBJ2-3; D may be TRBD1 or TRBD2 (5 bases each). The CDR3 length is 14 residues. V lost 3 bases to trimming and J lost 6 bases, with 13 bases between them. In germline, CDR1 is SGHVS, CDR2 FNYEAQ. Complete variable domain (other parts from reference TRBV7-6 and TRBJ2-3): GAGVSQSPRYKVTKRGQDVALRCDPISGHVSLYWYRQALGQGPEFLTYFNYEAQQDKSGLPNDRFSAERPEGSISTLTIQRTEQRDSAMYRCASSFGGARDTQYFGPGTRLTVL.

Concerning this clonotype itself: Given the absence of the conserved phenylalanine or tryptophan at the CDR3 end, a read error is likely. This chain links TRBV29-1 with TRBJ1-2; 9 bases agree with TRBD1. Germline V gene sequence: CDR1 SQVTM, CDR2 ANQGSEA. The CDR3 is 13 amino acids. The trim removed 6 bases at V and 4 bases at J, leaving 6 bases unmatched. This CDR3 reads CSVGTGSTYGYTI. CDR3 DNA sequence: TGCAGCGTGGGGACAGGGTCCACCTATGGCTACACCATC.

This clonotype was seen a handful of times. The chain employs TRBV7-6 and TRBJ2-1, with D unresolved. Germline V gene data show CDR1 as SGHVS and CDR2 as FNYEAQ. CDR3 length: 14 residues. The ends were cut back, 1 base at V and 7 bases at J, with 11 bases in the middle. Here the CDR3 DNA reads TGTGCCAGCAGCTTAGACGACTGGGCAAATGAGCAGTTCTTC. Residues: CASSLDDWANEQFF.

With respect to this clonotype: A much larger clone lies a single base off, so this may be a read error. This chain connects TRBV7-9 to TRBJ2-3, with 8 bases aligning to TRBD2. Germline lookup yields CDR1 SEHNR and CDR2 FQNEAQ (reference sequence). This CDR3 spans 16 amino acids. The DNA for the CDR3 is TGTGCCCGCAGCACCCGACTAGCGTCTAGCACAGATACGCAGTATTTT. Protein sequence: CARSTRLASSTDTQYF.